Each of the 22 T cell receptor beta chains below was sequenced from the same sample in a study of T cells in Graves' hyperthyroidism and ophthalmopathy. Researchers amplified the TCR beta CDR3 regions from RNA transcripts. The HTBI set primed first-round TCR CDR3 RT-PCR. A single record per CDR3 protein comes from TCRdb applying MiXCR to the multiplex PCR reads. The sample holds about 290,000 distinct CDR3 sequences; roughly an eighth are singletons and the top ten take roughly 8.2%. Sequencing was performed on blood. The source is a woman aged 40-49 years with Graves' hyperthyroidism.

V is TRBV12-3 or TRBV12-4 and J is TRBJ1-1; D is undetermined. V was clipped by 6 bases and J by 8 bases, with 13 bases between them. The CDR3 runs 12 residues. Written as DNA, the CDR3 is TGTGCCAGCAGGCGCCTCACAGCGGAAGCTTTCTTT. Translated, it gives CASRRLTAEAFF.

The rearrangement uses TRBV4-1 and TRBJ2-3, with 9 bases fitting TRBD2. Germline trimming cut 1 base from V and 5 bases from J; bases unmatched to any gene: 10. Germline V gives CDR1 MGHRA, CDR2 YSYEKL. The CDR3 is 17 amino acids. The CDR3 is CASSQVASGDMGDTQYF. In DNA, the CDR3 is TGCGCCAGCAGCCAAGTGGCTAGCGGGGATATGGGAGATACGCAGTATTTT.

Concerning this clonotype itself: One junction end disagrees with the germline gene, perhaps due to a read error. V is TRBV20-1 and J is TRBJ2-2; perhaps TRBD2 as D (5 bases). Germline CDR1 DFQATT, CDR2 SNEGSKA (reference sequence). The CDR3 sequence is 13 residues long. The CDR3 region has the DNA TGCAGTGCTGCGTGGATGAACACCGGGGAGCTGCTTTTT. Translating gives CSAAWMNTGELLF.

V usage is TRBV25-1 and J usage is TRBJ1-2; 7 bases fit TRBD1. CDR1 and CDR2 (germline): MGHDK, SYGVNS. The CDR3 length is 15 residues. Unmatched junction bases numbered 8, after V lost 3 bases and J lost 4 bases. CDR3 region: CASSDWAGGSYGYTF. For the CDR3, the DNA is TGTGCCAGCAGTGATTGGGCAGGGGGAAGCTATGGCTACACCTTC.

The chain recombines TRBV10-2 with TRBJ2-7, with TRBD2 matching 14 bases. The CDR3 length is 16 residues. CDR1 and CDR2 (germline): WSHSY, SAAADI. V dropped 7 bases and J dropped 3; count of bases not matched to a gene: 8. This chain's CDR3 is CASNGLAGGGFYEQYF. The CDR3 DNA follows: TGCGCCAGCAACGGACTAGCGGGAGGAGGTTTCTACGAGCAGTACTTC.

This clonotype was found many times. The chain recombines TRBV5-1 with TRBJ2-1; perhaps TRBD2 as D (6 bases). The CDR3 loop spans 15 amino acids. Germline CDR1 SGHRS, CDR2 YFSETQ. With 0 bases removed from V and 6 bases from J, the gap between germline ends came to 13 bases. The CDR3 region is CASSLVGEAVNEQFF. The CDR3 nucleotides read TGCGCCAGCAGCTTGGTGGGGGAGGCGGTCAATGAGCAGTTCTTC.

This clonotype was counted many times. The rearrangement uses TRBV7-2 and TRBJ2-7, with 8 nucleotides matching TRBD2. This CDR3 is 14 amino acids long. The ends lost 0 bases at V and 7 bases at J; junction bases unmatched: 5. Looked up from germline, CDR1 is SGHTA and CDR2 is FQGNSA. The CDR3: CASSLAGVAGEQYF. The CDR3 nucleotides are TGTGCCAGCAGCTTAGCGGGAGTAGCGGGGGAGCAGTACTTC.

This clonotype was observed a handful of times. The chain carries TRBV3-1 and TRBJ2-2; maybe TRBD2 (6 bases). Trimming stripped 6 bases from V and 0 bases from J, with 14 bases between. Germline assignment: CDR1 LGHDT and CDR2 YNNKEL (reference sequence). The CDR3 has 16 amino acids. In DNA, the CDR3 is TGTGCCAGCAGGGAGGGGCTAGCAGCGAACACCGGGGAGCTGTTTTTT. Protein: CASREGLAANTGELFF.

This clonotype occurred many times. The rearrangement links TRBV5-1 to TRBJ2-1; D remains ambiguous. Germline values: CDR1 SGHRS, CDR2 YFSETQ. V was pared by 6 bases and J by 6 bases, with 7 bases between. CDR3 length equals 11 residues. This CDR3 reads CASTFLNEQFF. CDR3 in DNA: TGCGCCAGCACCTTTCTCAATGAGCAGTTCTTC.

The rearrangement joins TRBV3-1 to TRBJ1-3; maybe TRBD1 (6 bases). Between the trimmed V and J ends, which lost 5 bases and 0 bases, there was a span of 17 bases. CDR3 length: 17 residues. Germline assignment: CDR1 LGHDT and CDR2 YNNKEL (reference sequence). Here the CDR3 reads CASSFTGGPRSGNTIYF. The CDR3 DNA reads as TGTGCCAGCAGCTTCACCGGGGGGCCCCGCTCTGGAAACACCATATATTTT.

This sequence joins TRBV5-6 and TRBJ2-5; D may be TRBD1 (6 bases). Germline V lookup: CDR1 SGHDT, CDR2 YYEEEE. Trimming removed 2 bases from V and 3 bases from J, with 11 bases in between. The CDR3 spans 14 residues. The CDR3 protein is CASSFQQGKETQYF. The DNA of the CDR3 is TGTGCCAGCAGCTTCCAACAGGGAAAAGAGACCCAGTACTTC.

Concerning this clonotype: A much larger clone sits a single nucleotide away, making a read error possible. The V and J genes are TRBV30 and TRBJ1-6; 7 positions agree with TRBD1. Germline V gene lookup returns CDR1 GTSNPN and CDR2 SVGIG (reference sequence). Germline trimming cut 6 bases from V and 6 bases from J; bases unmatched to any gene: 8. The CDR3 is 14 residues long. The CDR3 bases are TGTGCCTGTAGTCGACAGGGTTTTAATTCACCCCTCCACTTT. It encodes CACSRQGFNSPLHF.

This clonotype was counted at least ten times. The chain employs TRBV6-1 and TRBJ1-6; TRBD1 agrees at 7 bases. This CDR3 is 15 amino acids long. CDR1 is MNHNS and CDR2 is SASEGT in the germline V gene. Trimming took 6 bases from V and 8 from J; bases not matched to a gene: 10. The CDR3 here is CASRRGGQRDSPLHF. The CDR3 DNA follows: TGTGCCAGCAGGCGAGGGGGCCAAAGGGATTCACCCCTCCACTTT.

The genes are TRBV27 and TRBJ2-5; D is unclear. This CDR3 spans 14 amino acids. V dropped 5 bases and J dropped 5 bases, with 15 bases sitting between them. Looked up from germline, CDR1 is MNHEY and CDR2 is SMNVEV (reference sequence). The CDR3 region is CASSTRTRQETQYF. The CDR3 DNA follows: TGTGCCAGCAGTACCAGGACCCGCCAGGAGACCCAGTACTTC.

This clonotype was seen many times. The chain uses TRBV20-1 and TRBJ2-1; D not certain. V was trimmed by 3 bases and J by 8 bases, leaving 14 bases between them. The CDR3 runs 13 residues. Germline values: CDR1 DFQATT, CDR2 SNEGSKA (reference sequence). The CDR3 loop is CSARPVGFYEQFF. The CDR3 DNA reads as TGCAGTGCTAGGCCGGTGGGGTTTTATGAGCAGTTCTTC.

The chain recombines TRBV7-6 with TRBJ1-2, with TRBD1 identical over 9 bases. The CDR3 runs 16 residues. Germline lookup yields CDR1 SGHVS and CDR2 FNYEAQ. V trimming: 4 bases; J trimming: 3 bases; junction bases outside the gene matches: 9. CDR3 bases: TGTGCCAGCAGCTGTTATTACAGGGGGCCGGACTATGGCTACACCTTC. It specifies CASSCYYRGPDYGYTF. The variable domain in full, with the rest retrieved from reference TRBV7-6 and TRBJ1-2, is GAGVSQSPRYKVTKRGQDVALRCDPISGHVSLYWYRQALGQGPEFLTYFNYEAQQDKSGLPNDRFSAERPEGSISTLTIQRTEQRDSAMYRCASSCYYRGPDYGYTFGSGTRLTVV.

This clonotype came up many times. CDR3 loop: CATSASGSSYEQYF. For the CDR3, the DNA is TGTGCCACCAGTGCCAGCGGCAGCTCCTACGAGCAGTACTTC. This chain uses TRBV24-1 with TRBJ2-7, with D perhaps matching TRBD2 (5 bases). The length of the CDR3 is 14 residues. V was trimmed by 5 bases and J by 0 bases, leaving 10 bases between them. Germline V lookup: CDR1 KGHDR, CDR2 SFDVKD.

This clonotype was picked up many times. The V call is TRBV6-5, the J call TRBJ2-7; TRBD1 agrees at 8 bases. This CDR3 comprises 15 residues. The V and J ends lost 0 bases and 3 bases, in that order; junction bases with no gene match: 4. Germline CDR1 reads MNHEY; CDR2 reads SVGAGI. As DNA, the CDR3 is TGTGCCAGCAGTTACTCGGACAGGGAGGTCTACGAGCAGTACTTC. It translates to CASSYSDREVYEQYF.

Concerning this clonotype: Possible read error: a much larger clone is one base away. This chain connects TRBV5-1 to TRBJ2-7, with 8 bases aligning to TRBD2. Unmatched junction bases numbered 4, after V lost 1 base and J lost 7 bases. The CDR3 spans 13 residues. CDR1 SGHRS and CDR2 YFSETQ come from the germline V gene. The CDR3 loop reads CASSLRLAGEQYF. The DNA for the CDR3 is TGCGCCAGCAGCTTGCGGCTAGCGGGTGAGCAGTACTTC. Full variable domain (outside the CDR3, taken from reference TRBV5-1 and TRBJ2-7): KAGVTQTPRYLIKTRGQQVTLSCSPISGHRSVSWYQQTPGQGLQFLFEYFSETQRNKGNFPGRFSGRQFSNSRSEMNVSTLELGDSALYLCASSLRLAGEQYFGPGTRLTVT.

This clonotype was observed a few times. A much larger clone is a single base away; this may be a read error. The V call is TRBV28, the J call TRBJ2-1; 9 nucleotides line up with TRBD2. Germline lookup yields CDR1 MDHEN and CDR2 SYDVKM. The CDR3 sequence is 15 residues long. As DNA, the CDR3 is TGTGCCAGCAAGGGCGGCGCGGGAGGGTACAATGAGCAGTCCTTC. It yields the protein CASKGGAGGYNEQSF.

This clonotype came up many times. The chain joins TRBV19 to TRBJ1-5; the D is unclear. The CDR3 is made up of 15 amino acids. V was clipped by 3 bases and J by 7 bases, with 16 bases between them. Looked up from germline, CDR1 is LNHDA and CDR2 is SQIVND (reference sequence). CDR3: CASSMVAGPSQPQHF. The CDR3 bases are TGTGCCAGTAGTATGGTGGCAGGTCCCAGCCAGCCCCAGCATTTT.

J is TRBJ2-5 and V is TRBV29-1; 9 nucleotides agree with TRBD1. This CDR3 spans 13 amino acids. The junction had 4 bases not matched to a gene; V was cut back by 3 bases and J by 5 bases. CDR1 and CDR2 from the germline V gene are SQVTM and ANQGSEA. The CDR3 reads CSVDSGQGETQYF. In DNA, the CDR3 is TGCAGCGTTGACTCCGGACAGGGGGAGACCCAGTACTTC.